Following are 15 T cell receptor beta chains from one sample sequenced in a study of early T cells in non-severe SARS-CoV-2 infection. One entry per CDR3 protein, called by TCRdb with MiXCR from the 5' RACE reads. The table lists approximately 22,000 distinct CDR3 sequences, around 5.8% of them singletons. This specimen was whole blood, taken at baseline. The receptors were sampled from an adult who was a healthcare worker with PCR-confirmed SARS-CoV-2 infection or an uninfected control (not recorded which).

The chain has TRBV6-2 or TRBV6-3 and TRBJ1-1, with TRBD1 identical over 9 bases. CDR3 length: 14 amino acids. V gave up 6 bases and J gave up 1 base; unmatched junction bases: 3. Germline CDR1 MNHEY, CDR2 SVGEGT. DNA for the CDR3: TGTGCCAGCAGCCGGGACAGGGCGAACACTGAAGCTTTCTTT. It yields the protein CASSRDRANTEAFF.

This clonotype came up a few times. The chain employs TRBV12-3 or TRBV12-4 and TRBJ1-1; a weak D match, TRBD1 (6 bases). The ends were cut back, 7 bases at V and 6 bases at J, with 9 bases in the middle. The CDR3 totals 11 residues. The CDR3 spells CASTQGPEAFF. The CDR3 DNA follows: TGTGCCAGCACACAGGGTCCTGAAGCTTTCTTT.

In this sample, this clonotype turned up many times. The V gene is TRBV7-6, the J gene TRBJ1-1; a weak D match, TRBD1 (6 bases). Germline CDR1 SGHVS, CDR2 FNYEAQ. V lost 1 base to trimming and J lost 1 base, with 10 bases between them. There are 15 residues in the CDR3. The CDR3 loop reads CASSLGEGGNTEAFF. The CDR3 DNA follows: TGTGCCAGCAGCTTAGGAGAAGGGGGGAACACTGAAGCTTTCTTT.

Many counts were recorded for this clonotype. V is TRBV12-3 or TRBV12-4 and J is TRBJ2-2, with D perhaps TRBD2 (7 bases). V gave up 6 bases and J gave up 7 bases, with 18 bases separating them. The CDR3 has 15 residues. The CDR3 region has the DNA TGTGCCAGCAGCCCGGGGGGCCTTGATAGCGGGGAGCTGTTTTTT. Protein: CASSPGGLDSGELFF.

By frequency in the sample, this clonotype is medium-sized. V gene TRBV4-3 combines with J gene TRBJ2-1; D is unresolved. V was cut by 0 bases and J by 5 bases, with 2 bases left in between. Germline V CDR1 and CDR2: LGHNA, YSLEER. The CDR3 totals 12 residues. CDR3 loop: CASSQDNNEQFF. For the CDR3, the DNA is TGCGCCAGCAGCCAAGATAACAATGAGCAGTTCTTC.

This clonotype was detected many times. The J gene is TRBJ1-1, the V gene TRBV3-1; possible D gene TRBD1, 5 bases. V was trimmed by 3 bases and J by 1 base, leaving 9 bases between them. There are 14 residues in the CDR3. Germline V CDR1 and CDR2: LGHDT, YNNKEL (reference sequence). Written as DNA, the CDR3 is TGTGCCAGCAGCCAGGTGGGGGGGAACACTGAAGCTTTCTTT. This codes for CASSQVGGNTEAFF.

By share, this clonotype ranks as medium-sized. The CDR3 loop reads CASSQDFSVNEQFF. The CDR3 DNA reads TGCGCCAGCAGCCAAGATTTTTCAGTCAATGAGCAGTTCTTC. The chain carries TRBV4-3 and TRBJ2-1; D is uncertain. The germline V gene has CDR1 LGHNA and CDR2 YSLEER. This CDR3 contains 14 residues. Trimming took off 0 bases at V and 6 bases at J, with 9 bases between the two ends.

This clonotype occurred a few times. The chain couples TRBV11-2 to TRBJ2-1, with unresolved D. The CDR3 spans 14 residues. Per germline, CDR1 SGHAT and CDR2 FQNNGV. V was clipped by 2 bases and J by 4 bases, with 9 bases between them. Here the CDR3 DNA reads TGTGCCAGCAGCTTAAGGGCAGCGTACAATGAGCAGTTCTTC. Translation: CASSLRAAYNEQFF.

This chain joins TRBV28 and TRBJ1-6; a weak D match, TRBD1 (5 bases). The CDR3 covers 17 residues. The germline gives CDR1 MDHEN, CDR2 SYDVKM. Deletions cut 4 bases from V and 4 bases from J, with 17 bases between. This chain's CDR3 is CASSSTDREIYNSPLHF. The DNA for the CDR3 is TGTGCCAGCAGTTCCACCGACAGAGAAATTTATAATTCACCCCTCCACTTT.

This chain uses TRBV20-1 with TRBJ2-7; D possibly corresponds to TRBD1 (5 bases). Trimming left V 5 bases short and J 2 bases short, with 10 bases between. CDR3 length: 12 residues. Germline assignment: CDR1 DFQATT and CDR2 SNEGSKA (reference sequence). In nucleotides, the CDR3 is TGCAGTGCTTGGGGCAGGGCCTACGAGCAGTACTTC. This translates into CSAWGRAYEQYF.

This clonotype was seen ten or more times. The chain carries TRBV5-5 and TRBJ1-5; no firm D call. The CDR3 has 14 residues. The germline V gene encodes CDR1 SGHKS and CDR2 YYEKEE (reference sequence). The V end lost 6 bases, the J end lost 7 bases, and 17 bases lay between the germline ends. CDR3 sequence: CASNRELSGQPQHF. The CDR3 DNA is TGTGCCAGCAACCGGGAGCTGAGTGGGCAGCCCCAGCATTTT. The variable domain in full, with the rest retrieved from reference TRBV5-5 and TRBJ1-5, is DAGVTQSPTHLIKTRGQQVTLRCSPISGHKSVSWYQQVLGQGPQFIFQYYEKEERGRGNFPDRFSARQFPNYSSELNVNALLLGDSALYLCASNRELSGQPQHFGDGTRLSIL.

V is TRBV24-1 and J is TRBJ2-3, with D uncertain. The CDR3 contains 16 residues. Germline V gene sequence: CDR1 KGHDR, CDR2 SFDVKD. The V gene lost 1 base and the J gene lost 6 bases, with 16 bases spanning the gap. The CDR3 DNA follows: TGTGCCACCAGTGATTTTGGCCGCCCCGGGCGGGATACGCAGTATTTT. Residues: CATSDFGRPGRDTQYF.

This clonotype was seen many times. The chain recombines TRBV15 with TRBJ2-7; D may be TRBD1 (5 bases). V was trimmed by 4 bases and J by 0 bases, leaving 7 bases between them. Germline assignment: CDR1 LNHNV and CDR2 YYDKDF (reference sequence). The CDR3 has 13 residues. The CDR3 region has the DNA TGTGCCACCAGCATAGGGGCCTCCTACGAGCAGTACTTC. Its protein product is CATSIGASYEQYF. The full variable domain, in which reference TRBV15 and TRBJ2-7 provide the parts outside the CDR3, is DAMVIQNPRYQVTQFGKPVTLSCSQTLNHNVMYWYQQKSSQAPKLLFHYYDKDFNNEADTPDNFQSRRPNTSFCFLDIRSPGLGDTAMYLCATSIGASYEQYFGPGTRLTVT.

There are many counts of this clonotype. This chain connects TRBV2 to TRBJ1-4; D is possibly TRBD1 (6 bases). The CDR3 loop spans 15 amino acids. V lost 11 bases and J lost 6, with 22 bases in between. CDR1 is SNHLY and CDR2 is FYNNEI in the germline V gene. In nucleotides, the CDR3 is TGTGCCCTGACCGGATCTAGCAGGGGAGATGAAAAACTGTTTTTT. The encoded protein is CALTGSSRGDEKLFF. The entire variable domain, with the rest obtained from reference TRBV2 and TRBJ1-4, is as follows: EPEVTQTPSHQVTQMGQEVILRCVPISNHLYFYWYRQILGQKVEFLVSFYNNEISEKSEIFDDQFSVERPDGSNFTLKIRSTKLEDSAMYFCALTGSSRGDEKLFFGSGTQLSVL.

This clonotype was seen ten or more times. The V and J genes are TRBV18 and TRBJ2-3, with 7 bases aligning to TRBD2. The germline V gene encodes CDR1 KGHSH and CDR2 LQKENI. V gave up 0 bases and J gave up 2 bases; unmatched junction bases: 2. The CDR3 has 15 amino acids. The CDR3 DNA reads as TGTGCCAGCTCACCACCGCGGGGGAACACAGATACGCAGTATTTT. Encoded protein: CASSPPRGNTDTQYF.